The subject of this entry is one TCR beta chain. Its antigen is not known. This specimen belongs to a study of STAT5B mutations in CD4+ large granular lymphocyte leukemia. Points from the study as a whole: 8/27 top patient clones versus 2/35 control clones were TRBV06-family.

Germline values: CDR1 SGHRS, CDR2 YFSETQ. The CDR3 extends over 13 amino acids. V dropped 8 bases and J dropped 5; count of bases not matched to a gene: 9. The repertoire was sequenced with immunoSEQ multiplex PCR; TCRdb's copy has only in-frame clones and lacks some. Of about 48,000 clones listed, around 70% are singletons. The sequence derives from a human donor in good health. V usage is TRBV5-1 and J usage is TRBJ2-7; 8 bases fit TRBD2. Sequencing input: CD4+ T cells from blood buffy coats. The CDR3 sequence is CASNRGGVDEQYF. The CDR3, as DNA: TGCGCCAGTAACCGGGGGGGGGTAGACGAGCAGTACTTC.